The T cell receptor beta chain described here comes from a study of shared clonotypes between healthy human individuals. Every subset's genomic DNA went evenly onto several immunoSEQ plates. Among the unsorted PBMC samples, replicate PCRs used around 270 ng DNA, about 30,000 T cell genomes. Original processing notes: Junction-only sequences produced by ImmunoSEQ had no quality scores, so filtering differed. Clones were sequenced by immunoSEQ multiplex PCR, and TCRdb holds only the in-frame ones, with some missing. D and trimming come from the DNA, and the V and J calls and clone size come from that table. In the table there are nearly 500,000 clones, 70% to 80% of which are singletons. V lost 2 bases to trimming and J lost 7 bases; unmatched junction nucleotides: 3. CDR1 and CDR2 (germline): SGHAT, FQNNGV. CDR3 length: 13 amino acids.

The receptor was derived from a woman between 40 and 50 years old in good health. Some clones in this sample may be carry-over from other donors' samples. Sequencing input: PBMCs. The V call is TRBV11-2, the J call TRBJ1-1; TRBD1 aligns across 8 bases. As DNA, the CDR3 is TGTGCCAGCAGCTTAAGGACAGGGATTGAAGCTTTCTTT. Its translation: CASSLRTGIEAFF.